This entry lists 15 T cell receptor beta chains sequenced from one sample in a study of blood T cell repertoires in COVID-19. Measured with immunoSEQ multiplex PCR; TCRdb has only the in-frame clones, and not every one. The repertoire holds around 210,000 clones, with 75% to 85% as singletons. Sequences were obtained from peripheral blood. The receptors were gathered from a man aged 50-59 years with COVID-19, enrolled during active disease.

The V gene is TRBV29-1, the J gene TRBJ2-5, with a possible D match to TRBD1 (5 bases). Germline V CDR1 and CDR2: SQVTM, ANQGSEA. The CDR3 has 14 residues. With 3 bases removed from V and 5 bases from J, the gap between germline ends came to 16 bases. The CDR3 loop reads CSVDPSQGWETQYF. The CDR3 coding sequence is TGCAGCGTTGATCCCTCCCAGGGTTGGGAGACCCAGTACTTC.

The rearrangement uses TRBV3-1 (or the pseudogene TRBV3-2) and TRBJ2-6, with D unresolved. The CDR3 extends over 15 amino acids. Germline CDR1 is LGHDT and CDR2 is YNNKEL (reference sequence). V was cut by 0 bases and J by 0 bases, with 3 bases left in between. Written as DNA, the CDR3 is TGTGCCAGCAGCCAAGACTTCTCTGGGGCCAACGTCCTGACTTTC. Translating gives CASSQDFSGANVLTF.

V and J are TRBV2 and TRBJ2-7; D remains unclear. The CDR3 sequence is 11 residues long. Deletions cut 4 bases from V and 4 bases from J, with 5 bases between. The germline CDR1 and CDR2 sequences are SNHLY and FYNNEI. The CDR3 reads CASSVGYEQYF. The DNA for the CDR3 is TGTGCCAGCAGTGTCGGTTACGAGCAGTACTTC.

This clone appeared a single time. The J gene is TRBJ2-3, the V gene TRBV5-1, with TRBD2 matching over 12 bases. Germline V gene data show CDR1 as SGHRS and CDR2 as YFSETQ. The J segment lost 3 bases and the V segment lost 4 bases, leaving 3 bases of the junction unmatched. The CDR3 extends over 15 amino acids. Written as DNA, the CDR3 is TGCGCCAGCAGCCCGGGACTAGCGGGTACAGATACGCAGTATTTT. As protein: CASSPGLAGTDTQYF.

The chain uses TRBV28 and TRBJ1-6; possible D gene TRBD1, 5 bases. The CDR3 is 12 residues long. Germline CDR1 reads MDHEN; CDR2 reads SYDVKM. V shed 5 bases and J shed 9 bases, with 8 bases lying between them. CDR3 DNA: TGTGCCAGCAGTCAAACAGGTTCACCCCTCCACTTT. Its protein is CASSQTGSPLHF.

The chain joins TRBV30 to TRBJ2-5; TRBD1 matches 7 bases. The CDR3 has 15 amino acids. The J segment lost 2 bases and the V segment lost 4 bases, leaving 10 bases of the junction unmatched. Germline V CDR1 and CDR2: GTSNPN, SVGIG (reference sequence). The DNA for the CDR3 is TGTGCCTGGACTCGCGAGACAGGGTTTCAAGAGACCCAGTACTTC. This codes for CAWTRETGFQETQYF.

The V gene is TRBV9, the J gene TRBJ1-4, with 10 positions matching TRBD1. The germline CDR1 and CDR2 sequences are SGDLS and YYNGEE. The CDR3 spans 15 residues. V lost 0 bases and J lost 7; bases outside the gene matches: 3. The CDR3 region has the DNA TGTGCCAGCAGCGTAGGGGGGACAGGGGTTGAAAAACTGTTTTTT. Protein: CASSVGGTGVEKLFF.

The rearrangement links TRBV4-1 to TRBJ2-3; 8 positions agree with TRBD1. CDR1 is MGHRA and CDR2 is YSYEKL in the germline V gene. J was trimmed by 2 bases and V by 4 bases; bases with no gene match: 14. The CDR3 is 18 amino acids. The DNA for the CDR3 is TGCGCCAGCAGCCCACACACCACAGGGGGGAAGCTCACAGATACGCAGTATTTT. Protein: CASSPHTTGGKLTDTQYF.

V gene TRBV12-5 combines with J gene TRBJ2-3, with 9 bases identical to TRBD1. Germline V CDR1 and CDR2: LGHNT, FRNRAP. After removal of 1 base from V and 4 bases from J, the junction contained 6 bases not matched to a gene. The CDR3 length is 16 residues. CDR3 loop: CASGLGPGQGADTQYF. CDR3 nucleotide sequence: TGTGCTAGTGGTTTGGGCCCGGGACAGGGAGCAGATACGCAGTATTTT.

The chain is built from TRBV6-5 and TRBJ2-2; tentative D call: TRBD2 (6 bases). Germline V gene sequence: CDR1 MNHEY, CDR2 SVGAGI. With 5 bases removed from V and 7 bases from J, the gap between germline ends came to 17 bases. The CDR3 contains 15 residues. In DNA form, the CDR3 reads TGTGCCAGCAGTCGACTTTCAGAGGAGGGCGGGGAGCTGTTTTTT. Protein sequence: CASSRLSEEGGELFF.

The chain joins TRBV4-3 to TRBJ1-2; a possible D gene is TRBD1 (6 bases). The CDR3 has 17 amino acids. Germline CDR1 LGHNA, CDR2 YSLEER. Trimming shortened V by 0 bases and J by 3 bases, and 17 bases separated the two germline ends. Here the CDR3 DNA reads TGCGCCAGCAGCCAAGAATTCCCCGAGAGGGGGTACTATGGCTACACCTTC. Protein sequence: CASSQEFPERGYYGYTF.

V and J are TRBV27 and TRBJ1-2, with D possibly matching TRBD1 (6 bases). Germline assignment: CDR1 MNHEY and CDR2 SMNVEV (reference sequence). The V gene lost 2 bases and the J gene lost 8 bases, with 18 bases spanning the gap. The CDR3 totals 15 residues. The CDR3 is CASSLMSGAIGGYTF. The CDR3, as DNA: TGTGCCAGCAGTTTAATGTCAGGGGCGATAGGAGGCTACACCTTC.

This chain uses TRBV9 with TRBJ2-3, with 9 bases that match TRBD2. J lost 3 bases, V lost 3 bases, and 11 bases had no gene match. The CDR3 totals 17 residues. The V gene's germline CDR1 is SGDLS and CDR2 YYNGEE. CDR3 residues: CASSASIAGGRTDTQYF. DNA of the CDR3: TGTGCCAGCAGCGCCTCCATCGCGGGGGGGCGGACAGATACGCAGTATTTT.

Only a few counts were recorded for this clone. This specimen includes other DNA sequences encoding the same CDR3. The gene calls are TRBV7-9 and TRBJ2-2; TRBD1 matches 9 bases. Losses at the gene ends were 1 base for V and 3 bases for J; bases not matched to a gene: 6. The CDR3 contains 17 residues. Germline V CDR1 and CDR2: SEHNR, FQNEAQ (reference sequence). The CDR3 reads CASSLDVRTGDTGELFF. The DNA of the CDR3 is TGTGCCAGCAGCTTAGACGTCAGGACAGGGGACACCGGGGAGCTGTTTTTT.

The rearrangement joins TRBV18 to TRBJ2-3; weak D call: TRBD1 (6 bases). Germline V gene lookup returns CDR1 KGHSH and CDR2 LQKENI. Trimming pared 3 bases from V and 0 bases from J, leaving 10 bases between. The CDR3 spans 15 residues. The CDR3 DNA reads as TGTGCCAGCTCACCCTGGACAGATAGCACAGATACGCAGTATTTT. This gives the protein CASSPWTDSTDTQYF.